The 5 T cell receptor beta chains reported below all come from one sample, sequenced in a study of blood T cell repertoires in COVID-19. TCRdb keeps only in-frame clones here, not all; method: immunoSEQ multiplex PCR. In the table there are about 250,000 clones, around 88% of which are singletons. The source material was peripheral blood. All receptors come from a young man with acute or convalescent COVID-19.

This clone was observed a few times. The chain has TRBV11-2 and TRBJ2-7, with a tentative D call TRBD1 (7 bases). Germline V gene data show CDR1 as SGHAT and CDR2 as FQNNGV. This CDR3 has 13 residues. V lost 4 bases to trimming and J lost 7 bases, with 14 bases between them. The CDR3: CASSSRPGGEQYF. Here the CDR3 DNA reads TGTGCCAGCAGCTCCCGCCCAGGGGGGGAGCAGTACTTC.

The chain couples TRBV6-5 to TRBJ2-1, with 10 positions matching TRBD2. J was trimmed by 2 bases and V by 2 bases; bases with no gene match: 3. Germline CDR1 and CDR2: MNHEY and SVGAGI. This CDR3 region has 16 residues. CDR3 in DNA: TGTGCCAGCAGTTACAATCTAGCGGGAGCCTACAATGAGCAGTTCTTC. Its protein is CASSYNLAGAYNEQFF.

The chain combines TRBV7-8 with TRBJ1-2, with 10 bases identical to TRBD1. The CDR3 is made up of 14 amino acids. Germline CDR1 is SGHVS and CDR2 is FQNEAQ. J was trimmed by 3 bases and V by 5 bases; bases with no gene match: 3. CDR3 sequence (DNA): TGTGCCAGCAGCCGAGGGACAGGGGACTATGGCTACACCTTC. The encoded protein is CASSRGTGDYGYTF. The variable domain in full, completed from reference TRBV7-8 and TRBJ1-2, reads GAGVSQSPRYKVAKRGQDVALRCDPISGHVSLFWYQQALGQGPEFLTYFQNEAQLDKSGLPSDRFFAERPEGSVSTLKIQRTQQEDSAVYLCASSRGTGDYGYTFGSGTRLTVV.

The chain couples TRBV5-8 to TRBJ2-7; 8 nucleotides align to TRBD1. Germline-derived CDR1 and CDR2 are SGHTS and YDEGEE. The CDR3 sequence is 14 residues long. V lost 0 bases to trimming and J lost 6 bases; unmatched junction nucleotides: 5. CDR3 protein: CASSLARGLGEQYF. CDR3 coding DNA: TGTGCCAGCAGCTTGGCCAGGGGGCTAGGCGAGCAGTACTTC.

J is TRBJ1-4 and V is TRBV6-1, with 8 nucleotides matching TRBD1. V was clipped by 2 bases and J by 0 bases; unmatched bases: 8. Germline V lookup: CDR1 MNHNS, CDR2 SASEGT. This CDR3 spans 18 amino acids. CDR3 protein: CASSETVPGQATNEKLFF. CDR3 coding DNA: TGTGCCAGCAGTGAAACCGTCCCGGGACAGGCAACTAATGAAAAACTGTTTTTT.